The 30 T cell receptor beta chains below were found in one sample sequenced in a study of CD4 T cells in relation to SARS-CoV-2 and coronaviruses. Unexposed donor CD4+ T cells date from 2011-2018, before the COVID-19 pandemic. Isolation of CD4+ T cells took place after about 10 days in culture. No antigen has been assigned to these receptors. Some clones are missing from TCRdb's copy, which holds only in-frame ones; the method was immunoSEQ multiplex PCR. The table records just under 20,000 clones, roughly 77% of them present only once. Sequenced material: CD4+ T cells from PBMCs, cultured in vitro. The receptors were gathered from a human donor in good health.

The rearrangement uses TRBV27 and TRBJ1-6; tentative D call: TRBD1 (6 bases). The ends were cut back, 2 bases at V and 2 bases at J, with 7 bases in the middle. This CDR3 contains 15 residues. CDR1 and CDR2 from the germline V gene are MNHEY and SMNVEV (reference sequence). This CDR3 is CASSLQGTYNSPLHF. CDR3 sequence (DNA): TGTGCCAGCAGTTTACAGGGGACCTATAATTCACCCCTCCACTTT.

This clone turned up a few times. The genes are TRBV10-3 and TRBJ1-3, with no clear D. Trimming shortened V by 6 bases and J by 0 bases, and 9 bases separated the two germline ends. Germline V gene lookup returns CDR1 ENHRY and CDR2 SYGVKD. The CDR3 totals 14 residues. For the CDR3, the DNA is TGTGCCATCAGGACGAGCCACTCTGGAAACACCATATATTTT. Translated, it gives CAIRTSHSGNTIYF.

The chain links TRBV6-2 or TRBV6-3 to TRBJ2-5; 7 positions match TRBD1. Germline V gives CDR1 MNHEY, CDR2 SVGEGT. This CDR3 comprises 13 residues. J gave up 5 bases and V 6 bases, and 6 bases lay outside the gene matches. This CDR3 is CASSQGGWETQYF. The DNA for the CDR3 is TGTGCCAGCAGCCAAGGGGGCTGGGAGACCCAGTACTTC.

This clone showed up just a few times. V usage is TRBV5-1 and J usage is TRBJ2-7; D remains unclear. The CDR3 extends over 14 amino acids. With 6 bases removed from V and 0 bases from J, the gap between germline ends came to 13 bases. The germline CDR1 and CDR2 sequences are SGHRS and YFSETQ. CDR3 DNA sequence: TGCGCCAGCACCCGGATGGGGTTCTCCTACGAGCAGTACTTC. Protein: CASTRMGFSYEQYF.

The chain employs TRBV5-1 and TRBJ1-2, with D perhaps TRBD1 (5 bases). The CDR3 covers 16 residues. Germline loops: CDR1 SGHRS, CDR2 YFSETQ. V gave up 4 bases and J gave up 2 bases, with 18 bases separating them. CDR3 nucleotides: TGCGCCAGCAGCCCCCGTGGAGGGGCCCTCAACTATGGCTACACCTTC. Translating gives CASSPRGGALNYGYTF.

The table lists this clone with a count of one. In nucleotides, the CDR3 is TGTGCCAGCAGCCCCCGAGGAAGAGCCGCCGAGCAGTACTTC. It is translated as CASSPRGRAAEQYF. The chain links TRBV7-2 to TRBJ2-7, with D unresolved. Germline values: CDR1 SGHTA, CDR2 FQGNSA. This CDR3 spans 14 amino acids. V was shortened by 5 bases and J by 6 bases, with 17 bases between the two germline ends.

This clone was counted once. The chain carries TRBV6-5 and TRBJ2-6; D may match TRBD1 or TRBD2 (5 bases each). V lost 5 bases and J lost 4, with 12 bases in between. Germline-derived CDR1 and CDR2 are MNHEY and SVGAGI. CDR3 length: 15 residues. The CDR3 nucleotides read TGTGCCAGCAGTATCGACGGGGACGGGGCCAACGTCCTGACTTTC. Protein sequence: CASSIDGDGANVLTF.

V and J are TRBV7-2 and TRBJ2-7; no clear D gene. This CDR3 has 15 amino acids. Looked up from germline, CDR1 is SGHTA and CDR2 is FQGNSA. Trimming took off 5 bases at V and 4 bases at J, with 18 bases between the two ends. The CDR3: CASSPTSGVIYEQYF. The CDR3, as DNA: TGTGCCAGCAGCCCCACGAGTGGGGTGATATACGAGCAGTACTTC.

The chain carries TRBV3-1 (or the pseudogene TRBV3-2) and TRBJ2-7, with TRBD1 identical over 9 bases. CDR1 and CDR2 from the germline V gene are LGHDT and YNNKEL (reference sequence). Trimming cost V 2 bases and J 7 bases; bases outside gene matches: 18. There are 18 residues in the CDR3. The CDR3 loop is CASSQFIPGTGTGREQYF. The DNA of the CDR3 is TGTGCCAGCAGCCAATTTATCCCAGGAACCGGGACAGGGAGGGAGCAGTACTTC.

The CDR3 reads CASSSPGRSSYEQYF. The CDR3 DNA follows: TGTGCCAGCAGTTCCCCCGGCCGGAGCTCCTACGAGCAGTACTTC. V usage is TRBV6-5 and J usage is TRBJ2-7; D ambiguous. Germline CDR1 is MNHEY and CDR2 is SVGAGI. CDR3 length: 15 residues. Trimming pared 4 bases from V and 0 bases from J, leaving 13 bases between.

The chain joins TRBV29-1 to TRBJ1-1; TRBD1 matches 7 bases. V lost 1 base, J lost 3 bases, and 5 bases stayed unmatched. CDR3 length: 14 residues. CDR1 is SQVTM, CDR2 ANQGSEA, per germline. In DNA form, the CDR3 reads TGCAGCGTTGAAGTTACAGGGGTAGACACTGAAGCTTTCTTT. This codes for CSVEVTGVDTEAFF.

The chain employs TRBV29-1 and TRBJ1-2; no clear D. The CDR3 spans 15 residues. With 3 bases removed from V and 5 bases from J, the gap between germline ends came to 19 bases. The germline CDR1 and CDR2 sequences are SQVTM and ANQGSEA. The chain's CDR3 is CSVDLLYREGYGYTF. In DNA, the CDR3 is TGCAGCGTTGACCTCCTTTACCGGGAGGGTTATGGCTACACCTTC.

The rearrangement links TRBV5-5 to TRBJ2-7; D unclear. Trimming cost V 4 bases and J 2 bases, with 13 bases left between them. This CDR3 is 14 amino acids long. In germline, CDR1 is SGHKS, CDR2 YYEKEE (reference sequence). The CDR3, as DNA: TGTGCCAGCAGCCCGGCCGGTCGGGCCTACGAGCAGTACTTC. Its translation is CASSPAGRAYEQYF.

This clone has more than one count but fewer than ten. The V gene is TRBV9, the J gene TRBJ1-2; possible D gene TRBD1, 6 bases. From germline, CDR1 is SGDLS and CDR2 YYNGEE. V was clipped by 3 bases and J by 7 bases, with 13 bases between them. The CDR3 spans 13 residues. The CDR3 loop reads CASSGGGGVGYTF. As DNA, the CDR3 is TGTGCCAGCAGCGGGGGTGGGGGCGTTGGCTACACCTTC.

This rearrangement joins TRBV3-1 (or the pseudogene TRBV3-2) to TRBJ2-5, with a possible D match to TRBD1 (6 bases). Germline lookup yields CDR1 LGHDT and CDR2 YNNKEL (reference sequence). Deletions cut 2 bases from V and 5 bases from J, with 12 bases between. The CDR3 has 14 amino acids. The CDR3 spells CASSQTGLAETQYF. CDR3 in DNA: TGTGCCAGCAGCCAAACAGGGTTGGCGGAGACCCAGTACTTC.

The rearrangement links TRBV11-2 to TRBJ2-6; unclear D gene. This CDR3 is built from 15 residues. Trimming removed 5 bases from V and 2 bases from J, with 10 bases in between. Germline V CDR1 and CDR2: SGHAT, FQNNGV. The CDR3 DNA reads as TGTGCCAGCAGCCCGCTAGGTGCTGGGGCCAACGTCCTGACTTTC. Its protein product is CASSPLGAGANVLTF.

The rearrangement joins TRBV16 to TRBJ2-3; TRBD2 matches at 13 bases. The CDR3 has 16 amino acids. Per germline, CDR1 KGHSY and CDR2 FQNENV. The trim removed 2 bases at V and 5 bases at J, leaving 4 bases unmatched. As DNA, the CDR3 is TGTGCCAGCAGCCAAGGACTAGCGGGAGCAGTAGATACGCAGTATTTT. Its protein product is CASSQGLAGAVDTQYF.

The chain employs TRBV5-1 and TRBJ2-3; D may match TRBD1 or TRBD2 (5 bases each). The germline CDR1 and CDR2 sequences are SGHRS and YFSETQ. The CDR3 extends over 16 amino acids. Trimming left V 1 base short and J 4 bases short, with 16 bases between. The CDR3, as DNA: TGCGCCAGCAGCTTGCTAGGAAGGGGAGTCTCAGATACGCAGTATTTT. Its translation: CASSLLGRGVSDTQYF.

This clone was seen only a few times. The gene calls are TRBV18 and TRBJ2-3, with D possibly being TRBD2 (5 bases). There are 11 residues in the CDR3. The germline V gene encodes CDR1 KGHSH and CDR2 LQKENI. The V and J ends lost 11 bases and 4 bases respectively, with 10 bases between them. As DNA, the CDR3 is TGTGCCTCGAGGGAATCAGATACGCAGTATTTT. This encodes CASRESDTQYF.

This clone has only one observation. The genes are TRBV5-4 and TRBJ2-5; 9 nucleotides align to TRBD1. Losses at the gene ends were 0 bases for V and 2 bases for J; bases not matched to a gene: 5. Germline V gene lookup returns CDR1 SGHNT and CDR2 YYREEE (reference sequence). The CDR3 totals 16 residues. CDR3 DNA: TGTGCCAGCAGCTTGGCCGGGACAGGGAATCAAGAGACCCAGTACTTC. Its translation is CASSLAGTGNQETQYF.

In this sample, this clone turned up a few times. The chain joins TRBV7-9 to TRBJ2-5, with D tentatively TRBD1 or TRBD2 (5 bases each). CDR1 is SEHNR and CDR2 is FQNEAQ in the germline V gene (reference sequence). V gave up 0 bases and J gave up 5 bases, with 7 bases separating them. The CDR3 consists of 13 residues. The CDR3 nucleotides read TGTGCCAGCAGCTTAGCAGGGACGGAGACCCAGTACTTC. It encodes CASSLAGTETQYF.

The chain recombines TRBV11-3 with TRBJ2-5, with D unclear. CDR1 is SGHNT and CDR2 is YENEEA in the germline V gene. This CDR3 spans 13 amino acids. Deletions cut 1 base from V and 5 bases from J, with 8 bases between. CDR3: CASSLGGEETQYF. CDR3 in DNA: TGTGCCAGCAGCTTAGGAGGCGAGGAGACCCAGTACTTC.

The chain recombines TRBV19 with TRBJ1-5, with a possible D match to TRBD1 (6 bases). V was shortened by 11 bases and J by 0 bases, with 26 bases between the two germline ends. The CDR3 spans 18 residues. The germline V gene encodes CDR1 LNHDA and CDR2 SQIVND (reference sequence). The CDR3 bases are TGTGCCCCCTCGCCTGAAACAGGGTTCTCCTATAGCAATCAGCCCCAGCATTTT. As protein: CAPSPETGFSYSNQPQHF.

The chain has TRBV18 and TRBJ2-3; D possibly corresponds to TRBD1 (5 bases). CDR1 and CDR2 (germline): KGHSH, LQKENI. The CDR3 covers 14 residues. With 3 bases removed from V and 0 bases from J, the gap between germline ends came to 7 bases. CDR3 coding DNA: TGTGCCAGCTCACCCACAGGTAGCACAGATACGCAGTATTTT. Residues: CASSPTGSTDTQYF.

The chain has TRBV6-5 and TRBJ1-1; 7 bases align to TRBD1. Losses at the gene ends were 5 bases for V and 3 bases for J; bases not matched to a gene: 9. The CDR3 length is 15 residues. The germline V gene encodes CDR1 MNHEY and CDR2 SVGAGI. The CDR3 DNA follows: TGTGCCAGCAGTCGAACAGGGGCCGGATACACTGAAGCTTTCTTT. Its protein product is CASSRTGAGYTEAFF.

The rearrangement joins TRBV7-9 to TRBJ1-2; D gene ambiguous. Germline V gene sequence: CDR1 SEHNR, CDR2 FQNEAQ (reference sequence). The V end lost 0 bases, the J end lost 4 bases, and 6 bases lay between the germline ends. The CDR3 sequence is 13 residues long. The CDR3 DNA reads as TGTGCCAGCAGCTTAGCAATGATCTATGGCTACACCTTC. This translates into CASSLAMIYGYTF. Based on the CDR3 plus reference TRBV7-9 and TRBJ1-2, the full variable domain is DTGVSQNPRHKITKRGQNVTFRCDPISEHNRLYWYRQTLGQGPEFLTYFQNEAQLEKSRLLSDRFSAERPKGSFSTLEIQRTEQGDSAMYLCASSLAMIYGYTFGSGTRLTVV.

This clone appeared a few times. V is TRBV19 and J is TRBJ1-1; TRBD1 might be the D (5 bases). CDR3 size: 15 residues. V lost 5 bases and J lost 10, with 23 bases in between. CDR1 LNHDA and CDR2 SQIVND come from the germline V gene (reference sequence). The CDR3 sequence: CASSGSDIGDGGAFF. The CDR3 DNA reads TGTGCCAGTAGTGGATCGGACATCGGGGACGGAGGAGCTTTCTTT.

There are a few counts of this clone. The chain uses TRBV7-2 and TRBJ1-2; possible D gene TRBD1, 6 bases. Trimming left V 1 base short and J 4 bases short, with 16 bases between. Germline V gene lookup returns CDR1 SGHTA and CDR2 FQGNSA. The CDR3 totals 16 residues. CDR3 DNA sequence: TGTGCCAGCAGCTTAGAGGGGGGGGTACGGGTCTATGGCTACACCTTC. It encodes CASSLEGGVRVYGYTF.

This sequence joins TRBV4-3 and TRBJ2-3; possibly TRBD1 or TRBD2 for D (6 bases each). The CDR3 contains 17 residues. From germline, CDR1 is LGHNA and CDR2 YSLEER. The germline V and J ends were trimmed by 1 base and 4 bases, with 18 bases remaining between them. DNA of the CDR3: TGCGCCAGCAGCCAAGCCACTAGCTCTTCAGGGGCAGATACGCAGTATTTT. Translated, it gives CASSQATSSSGADTQYF.

This clone is a singleton in its sample. The chain has TRBV9 and TRBJ2-3, with 10 positions matching TRBD2. Germline V gene lookup returns CDR1 SGDLS and CDR2 YYNGEE. CDR3 length: 17 amino acids. V lost 4 bases and J lost 4; bases outside the gene matches: 12. Here the CDR3 DNA reads TGTGCCAGCAGCTCCCGTGGGGCTAGCGGGAGATCAGATACGCAGTATTTT. Translated, it gives CASSSRGASGRSDTQYF. Filled out from reference TRBV9 and TRBJ2-3, the complete variable domain reads DSGVTQTPKHLITATGQRVTLRCSPRSGDLSVYWYQQSLDQGLQFLIQYYNGEERAKGNILERFSAQQFPDLHSELNLSSLELGDSALYFCASSSRGASGRSDTQYFGPGTRLTVL.